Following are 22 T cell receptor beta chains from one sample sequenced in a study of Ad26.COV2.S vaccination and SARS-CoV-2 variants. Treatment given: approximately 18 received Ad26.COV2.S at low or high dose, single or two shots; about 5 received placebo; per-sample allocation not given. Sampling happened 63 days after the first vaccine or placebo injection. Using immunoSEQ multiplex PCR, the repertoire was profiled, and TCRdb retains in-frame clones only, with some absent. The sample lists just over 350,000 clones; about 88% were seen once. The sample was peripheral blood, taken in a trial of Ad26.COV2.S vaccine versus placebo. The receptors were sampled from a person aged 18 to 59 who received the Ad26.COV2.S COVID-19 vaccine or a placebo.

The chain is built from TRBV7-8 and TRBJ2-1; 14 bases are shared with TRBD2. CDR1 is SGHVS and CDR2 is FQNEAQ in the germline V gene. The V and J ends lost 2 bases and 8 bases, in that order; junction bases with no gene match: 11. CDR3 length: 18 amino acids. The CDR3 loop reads CASSLSTGLAGARDEQFF. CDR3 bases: TGTGCCAGCAGCTTATCAACGGGACTAGCGGGGGCCCGGGATGAGCAGTTCTTC.

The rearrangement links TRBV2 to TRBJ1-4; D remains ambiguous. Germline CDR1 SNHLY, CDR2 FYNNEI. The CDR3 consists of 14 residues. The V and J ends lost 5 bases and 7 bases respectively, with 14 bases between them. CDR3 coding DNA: TGTGCCAGCAGTCGAGAAAACAAGGGTGAAAAACTGTTTTTT. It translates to CASSRENKGEKLFF.

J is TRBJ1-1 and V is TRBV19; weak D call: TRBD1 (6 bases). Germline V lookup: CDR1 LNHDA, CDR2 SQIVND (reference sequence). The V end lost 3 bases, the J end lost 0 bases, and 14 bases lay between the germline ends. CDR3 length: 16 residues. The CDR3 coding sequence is TGTGCCAGTAGTATCGACAGGACCCTCATGAACACTGAAGCTTTCTTT. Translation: CASSIDRTLMNTEAFF.

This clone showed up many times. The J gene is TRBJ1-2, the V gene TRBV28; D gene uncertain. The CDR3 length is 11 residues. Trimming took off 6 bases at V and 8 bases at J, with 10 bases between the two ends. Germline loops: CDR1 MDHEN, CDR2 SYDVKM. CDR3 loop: CASSRSSGYTF. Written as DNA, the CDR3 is TGTGCCAGCAGCCGCTCAAGCGGCTACACCTTC.

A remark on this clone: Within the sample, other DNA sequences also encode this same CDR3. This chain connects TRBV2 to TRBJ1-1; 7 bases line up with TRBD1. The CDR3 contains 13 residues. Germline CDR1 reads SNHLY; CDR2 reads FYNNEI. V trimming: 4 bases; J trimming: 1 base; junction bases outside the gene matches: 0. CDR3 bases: TGTGCCAGCAGTGGACAGGGGAACACTGAAGCTTTCTTT. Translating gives CASSGQGNTEAFF. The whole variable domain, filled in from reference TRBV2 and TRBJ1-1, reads EPEVTQTPSHQVTQMGQEVILRCVPISNHLYFYWYRQILGQKVEFLVSFYNNEISEKSEIFDDQFSVERPDGSNFTLKIRSTKLEDSAMYFCASSGQGNTEAFFGQGTRLTVV.

The chain's CDR3 is CASSMSGLGVGEQFF. DNA of the CDR3: TGTGCCAGTAGTATGTCGGGACTAGGGGTAGGTGAGCAGTTCTTC. The V and J genes are TRBV19 and TRBJ2-1; TRBD2 aligns across 8 bases. Unmatched junction bases numbered 10, after V lost 3 bases and J lost 9 bases. From germline, CDR1 is LNHDA and CDR2 SQIVND (reference sequence). The CDR3 is 15 residues long.

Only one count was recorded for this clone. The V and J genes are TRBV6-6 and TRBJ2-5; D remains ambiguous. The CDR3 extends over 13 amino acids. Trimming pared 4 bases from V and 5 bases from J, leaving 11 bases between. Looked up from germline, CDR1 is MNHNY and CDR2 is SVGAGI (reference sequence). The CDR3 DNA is TGTGCCAGCAGTTTGATGCTTGGGGAGACCCAGTACTTC. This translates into CASSLMLGETQYF.

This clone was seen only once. The CDR3 protein is CASSPESSDTQYF. CDR3 sequence (DNA): TGCGCCAGCAGCCCAGAGAGCTCGGATACGCAGTATTTT. V and J are TRBV4-1 and TRBJ2-3; D gene ambiguous. This CDR3 spans 13 amino acids. CDR1 and CDR2 from the germline V gene are MGHRA and YSYEKL. With 4 bases removed from V and 6 bases from J, the gap between germline ends came to 11 bases.

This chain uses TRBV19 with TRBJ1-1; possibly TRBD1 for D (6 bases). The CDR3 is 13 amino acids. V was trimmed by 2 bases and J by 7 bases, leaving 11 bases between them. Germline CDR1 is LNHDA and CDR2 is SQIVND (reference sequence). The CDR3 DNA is TGTGCCAGTAGTATATTAACAGGGAATGAAGCTTTCTTT. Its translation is CASSILTGNEAFF.

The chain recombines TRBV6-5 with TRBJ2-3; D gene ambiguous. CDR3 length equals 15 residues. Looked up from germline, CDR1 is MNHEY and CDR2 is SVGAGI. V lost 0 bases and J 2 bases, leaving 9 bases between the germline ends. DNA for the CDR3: TGTGCCAGCAGTTACTCGCTTGCTACCACAGATACGCAGTATTTT. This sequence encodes CASSYSLATTDTQYF.

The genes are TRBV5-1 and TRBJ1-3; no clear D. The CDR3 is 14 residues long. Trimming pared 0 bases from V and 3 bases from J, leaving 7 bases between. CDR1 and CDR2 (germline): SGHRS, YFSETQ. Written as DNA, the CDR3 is TGCGCCAGCAGCTTGGAGAACCTTGGAAACACCATATATTTT. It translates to CASSLENLGNTIYF. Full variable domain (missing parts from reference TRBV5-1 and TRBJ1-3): KAGVTQTPRYLIKTRGQQVTLSCSPISGHRSVSWYQQTPGQGLQFLFEYFSETQRNKGNFPGRFSGRQFSNSRSEMNVSTLELGDSALYLCASSLENLGNTIYFGEGSWLTVV.

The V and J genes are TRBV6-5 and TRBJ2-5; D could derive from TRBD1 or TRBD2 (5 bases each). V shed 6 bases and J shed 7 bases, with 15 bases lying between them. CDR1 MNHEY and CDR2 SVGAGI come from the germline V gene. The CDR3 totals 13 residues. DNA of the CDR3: TGTGCCAGCAGGGCCGGGACGTCAGGGACCCAGTACTTC. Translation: CASRAGTSGTQYF.

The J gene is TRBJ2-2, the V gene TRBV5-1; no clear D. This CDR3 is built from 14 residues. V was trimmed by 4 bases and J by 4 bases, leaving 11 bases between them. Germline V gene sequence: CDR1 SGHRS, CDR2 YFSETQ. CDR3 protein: CASSPRAGTGELFF. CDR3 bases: TGCGCCAGCAGCCCACGGGCAGGCACCGGGGAGCTGTTTTTT.

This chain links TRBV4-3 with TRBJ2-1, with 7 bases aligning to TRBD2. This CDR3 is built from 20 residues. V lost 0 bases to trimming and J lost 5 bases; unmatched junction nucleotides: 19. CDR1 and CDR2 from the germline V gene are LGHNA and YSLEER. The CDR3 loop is CASSQDFAASGWGMNNEQFF. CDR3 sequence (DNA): TGCGCCAGCAGCCAAGATTTTGCGGCTAGCGGCTGGGGGATGAACAATGAGCAGTTCTTC.

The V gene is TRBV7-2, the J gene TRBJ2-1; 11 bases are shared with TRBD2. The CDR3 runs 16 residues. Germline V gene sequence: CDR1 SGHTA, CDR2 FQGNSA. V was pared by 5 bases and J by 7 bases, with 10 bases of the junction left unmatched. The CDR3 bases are TGTGCCAGCAGCGCCAGGCTAGCGGGAGGTCGTAATGAGCAGTTCTTC. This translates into CASSARLAGGRNEQFF.

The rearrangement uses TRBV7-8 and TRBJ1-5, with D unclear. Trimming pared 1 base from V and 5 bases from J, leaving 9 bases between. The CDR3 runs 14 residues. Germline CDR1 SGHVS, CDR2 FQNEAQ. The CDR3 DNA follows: TGTGCCAGCAGCTTAGGGTCAGCTGATCAGCCCCAGCATTTT. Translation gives CASSLGSADQPQHF.

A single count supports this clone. CDR3 sequence reads: CASSLTGPLQQETQYF. CDR3 sequence (DNA): TGCGCCAGCAGCCTAACAGGTCCACTTCAACAAGAGACCCAGTACTTC. The rearrangement joins TRBV5-1 to TRBJ2-5, with a weak D call TRBD1 (5 bases). V was shortened by 4 bases and J by 2 bases, with 18 bases between the two germline ends. The CDR3 runs to 16 residues. Germline V CDR1 and CDR2: SGHRS, YFSETQ.

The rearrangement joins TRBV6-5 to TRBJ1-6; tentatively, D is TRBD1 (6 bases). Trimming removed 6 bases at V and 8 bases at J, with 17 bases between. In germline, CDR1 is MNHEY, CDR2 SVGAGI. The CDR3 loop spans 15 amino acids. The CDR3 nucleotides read TGTGCCAGCAGGAATAACAGGGATTTTTATTCACCCCTCCACTTT. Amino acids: CASRNNRDFYSPLHF.

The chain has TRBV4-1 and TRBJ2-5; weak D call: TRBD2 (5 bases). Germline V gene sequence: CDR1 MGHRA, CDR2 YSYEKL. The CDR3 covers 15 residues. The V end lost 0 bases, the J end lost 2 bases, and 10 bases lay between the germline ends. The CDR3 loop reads CASSQDGNPQETQYF. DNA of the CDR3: TGCGCCAGCAGCCAAGACGGGAATCCACAAGAGACCCAGTACTTC.

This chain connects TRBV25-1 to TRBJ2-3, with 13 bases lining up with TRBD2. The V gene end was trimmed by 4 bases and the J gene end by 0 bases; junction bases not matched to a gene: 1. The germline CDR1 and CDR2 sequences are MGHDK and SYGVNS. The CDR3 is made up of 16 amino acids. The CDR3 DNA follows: TGTGCCAGCAGTGTACTAGCGGGAGGGAGCACAGATACGCAGTATTTT. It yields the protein CASSVLAGGSTDTQYF.

CDR3 DNA sequence: TGTGCCAGCAGGGACAGGGGGCGAGTCACTGGAAACACCATATATTTT. Its translation: CASRDRGRVTGNTIYF. The chain carries TRBV19 and TRBJ1-3; 12 bases are a match to TRBD1. This CDR3 spans 16 amino acids. Germline CDR1 LNHDA, CDR2 SQIVND (reference sequence). Trimming at V came to 9 bases and at J to 2 bases, leaving 8 bases not matched to a gene.

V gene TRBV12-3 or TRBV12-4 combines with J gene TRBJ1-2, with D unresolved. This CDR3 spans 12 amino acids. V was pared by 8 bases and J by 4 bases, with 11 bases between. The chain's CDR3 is CASRRLSYGYTF. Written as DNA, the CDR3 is TGTGCCAGCCGCAGGCTCAGCTATGGCTACACCTTC.